This T cell receptor beta chain was recovered during a study of cytomegalovirus exposure and HLA in healthy donors. 60 Vbeta and 13 Jbeta primers were used in PCR. The protocol was immunoSEQ multiplex PCR, while the TCRdb copy is restricted to in-frame clones and leaves out a portion. The data contain around 110,000 clones, about four fifths of them singletons. J gave up 5 bases and V 3 bases, and 11 bases lay outside the gene matches. This CDR3 is built from 16 residues. The V gene's germline CDR1 is SGHDT and CDR2 YYEEEE. The sequencing input was PBMCs. The chain has TRBV5-6 and TRBJ1-5, with 7 bases matching TRBD1. The sequence came from a woman in her fifties or sixties in good health and CMV-seropositive. DNA for the CDR3: TGTGCCAGCAGCTCCTCGACAGGGAACCCCGATCAGCCCCAGCATTTT. Protein product: CASSSSTGNPDQPQHF.